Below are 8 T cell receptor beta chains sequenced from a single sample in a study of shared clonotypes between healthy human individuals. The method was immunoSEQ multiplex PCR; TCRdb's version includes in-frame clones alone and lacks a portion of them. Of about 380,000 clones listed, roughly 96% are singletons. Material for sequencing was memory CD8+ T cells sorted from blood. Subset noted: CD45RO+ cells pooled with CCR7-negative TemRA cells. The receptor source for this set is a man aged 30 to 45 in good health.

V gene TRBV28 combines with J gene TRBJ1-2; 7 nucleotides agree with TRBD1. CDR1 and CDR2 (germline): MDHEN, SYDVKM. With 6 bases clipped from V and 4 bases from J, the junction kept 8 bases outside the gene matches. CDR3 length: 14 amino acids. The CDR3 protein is CASRGTVDFYGYTF. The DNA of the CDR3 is TGTGCCAGCAGGGGGACAGTTGACTTCTATGGCTACACCTTC.

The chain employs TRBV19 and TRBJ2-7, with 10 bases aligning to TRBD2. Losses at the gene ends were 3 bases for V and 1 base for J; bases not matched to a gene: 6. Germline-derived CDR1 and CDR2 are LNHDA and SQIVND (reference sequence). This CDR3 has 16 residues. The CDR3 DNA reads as TGTGCCAGTAGTATGCCCGGGACTAGCGCGTCCTACGAGCAGTACTTC. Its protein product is CASSMPGTSASYEQYF.

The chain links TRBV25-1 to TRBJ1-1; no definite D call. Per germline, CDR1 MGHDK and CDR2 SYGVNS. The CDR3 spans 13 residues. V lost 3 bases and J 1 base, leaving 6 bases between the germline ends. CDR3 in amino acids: CASSDSGNTEAFF. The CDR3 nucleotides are TGTGCCAGCAGTGACTCCGGGAACACTGAAGCTTTCTTT.

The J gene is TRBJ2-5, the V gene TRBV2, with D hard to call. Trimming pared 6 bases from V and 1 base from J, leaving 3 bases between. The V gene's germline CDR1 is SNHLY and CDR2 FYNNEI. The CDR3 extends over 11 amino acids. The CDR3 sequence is CASSLQETQYF. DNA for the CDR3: TGTGCCAGCAGCCTCCAAGAGACCCAGTACTTC. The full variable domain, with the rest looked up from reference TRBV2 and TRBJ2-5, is EPEVTQTPSHQVTQMGQEVILRCVPISNHLYFYWYRQILGQKVEFLVSFYNNEISEKSEIFDDQFSVERPDGSNFTLKIRSTKLEDSAMYFCASSLQETQYFGPGTRLLVL.

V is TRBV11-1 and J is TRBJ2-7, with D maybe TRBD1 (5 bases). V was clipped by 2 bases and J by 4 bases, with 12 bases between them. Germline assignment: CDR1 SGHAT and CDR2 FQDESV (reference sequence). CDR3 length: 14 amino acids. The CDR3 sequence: CASSLRGYEYEQYF. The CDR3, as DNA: TGTGCCAGCAGCTTAAGGGGCTACGAGTACGAGCAGTACTTC.

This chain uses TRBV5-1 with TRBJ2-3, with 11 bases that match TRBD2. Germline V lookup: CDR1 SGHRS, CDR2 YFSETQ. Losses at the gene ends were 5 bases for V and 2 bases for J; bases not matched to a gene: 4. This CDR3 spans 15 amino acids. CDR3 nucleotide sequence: TGCGCCAGCAGGCGACTAGCGGGGTTCACAGATACGCAGTATTTT. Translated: CASRRLAGFTDTQYF.

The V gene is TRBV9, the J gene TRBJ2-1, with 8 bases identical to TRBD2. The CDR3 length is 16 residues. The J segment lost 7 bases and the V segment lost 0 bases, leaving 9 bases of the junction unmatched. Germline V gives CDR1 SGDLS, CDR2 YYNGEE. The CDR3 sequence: CASSVGGLAGGNEQFF. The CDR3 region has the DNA TGTGCCAGCAGCGTAGGTGGGCTAGCGGGTGGGAATGAGCAGTTCTTC.

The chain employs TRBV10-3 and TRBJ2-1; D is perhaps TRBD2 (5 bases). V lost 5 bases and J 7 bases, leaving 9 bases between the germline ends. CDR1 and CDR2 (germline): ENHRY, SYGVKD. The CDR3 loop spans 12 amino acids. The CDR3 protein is CAISRTGNEQFF. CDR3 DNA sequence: TGTGCCATCAGTAGAACGGGAAATGAGCAGTTCTTC.